A selection of T cell receptor beta chains follows, all from one sample in a study of HIV-infected children after antiretroviral therapy interruption. TCRdb independently ran MiXCR on the 3' RACE reads; one entry per CDR3 protein. The top ten hold about 1.1% of the sample, which has 90,000 or so distinct CDR3 sequences, about 7.2% seen once. The material was CD45RA+ CD4+ T cells from PBMCs, pooled from several time points, obtained from a donor given antiretroviral therapy, either interrupted or continuous. The receptors were sampled from a pool of human donors with HIV. CDR3s include the opening cysteine and the closing phenylalanine or tryptophan. A D gene is named only where the DNA matches it firmly. A clone size is listed for some rows: how often the clone was seen (once, few, many), or a class if it is expanded.

abundance: many; j_gene: TRBJ2-3; d_gene: TRBD2; v_gene: TRBV9; CDR3aa: CASSVASGGSTDTQYF; CDR3nt: TGTGCCAGCAGTGTCGCCTCGGGGGGGAGCACAGATACGCAGTATTTT
abundance: many; j_gene: TRBJ2-2; d_gene: NA; v_gene: TRBV2; CDR3aa: CASSQENTGELFF; CDR3nt: TGTGCCAGCAGTCAGGAGAACACCGGGGAGCTGTTTTTT
abundance: NA; j_gene: TRBJ2-3; d_gene: TRBD2; v_gene: TRBV5-1; CDR3aa: CASSTGLAGGGTDTQYF; CDR3nt: TGCGCCAGCAGCACCGGACTAGCGGGAGGAGGAACAGATACGCAGTATTTT
abundance: NA; j_gene: TRBJ1-2; d_gene: NA; v_gene: TRBV7-9; CDR3aa: CASSREGYGYTF; CDR3nt: TGTGCCAGCAGCCGAGAGGGGTATGGCTACACCTTC
abundance: many; j_gene: TRBJ1-5; d_gene: TRBD1; v_gene: TRBV20-1; CDR3aa: CTRQGIMNQPQHF; CDR3nt: TGCACCCGACAGGGGATAATGAATCAGCCCCAGCATTTT
abundance: few; j_gene: TRBJ2-2; d_gene: TRBD1; v_gene: TRBV5-1; CDR3aa: CASSFRRDRAINTGELFF; CDR3nt: TGCGCCAGCAGCTTCCGCCGGGACAGGGCTATAAACACCGGGGAGCTGTTTTTT
abundance: many; j_gene: TRBJ2-3; d_gene: NA; v_gene: TRBV12-3/TRBV12-4; CDR3aa: CASSGSGTDTQYF; CDR3nt: TGTGCCAGCTCGGGAAGCGGGACAGATACGCAGTATTTT
abundance: few; j_gene: TRBJ2-2; d_gene: NA; v_gene: TRBV5-1; CDR3aa: CASSFPGLSNTGELFF; CDR3nt: TGCGCCAGCAGCTTTCCGGGACTCTCGAACACCGGGGAGCTGTTTTTT
abundance: many; j_gene: TRBJ1-5; d_gene: TRBD1; v_gene: TRBV29-1; CDR3aa: CSVQQGDAQPQHF; CDR3nt: TGCAGCGTACAACAGGGGGACGCTCAGCCCCAGCATTTT
abundance: NA; j_gene: TRBJ1-2; d_gene: NA; v_gene: TRBV19; CDR3aa: CASSSPERGYGYTF; CDR3nt: TGTGCCAGTAGCTCCCCGGAGAGGGGGTATGGCTACACCTTC
abundance: many; j_gene: TRBJ2-7; d_gene: NA; v_gene: TRBV29-1; CDR3aa: CSVEGQAYEQYF; CDR3nt: TGCAGCGTTGAAGGACAGGCCTACGAGCAGTACTTC
abundance: few; j_gene: TRBJ2-7; d_gene: NA; v_gene: TRBV27; CDR3aa: CASSPSPGEGYEQYF; CDR3nt: TGTGCCAGCAGTCCCTCCCCCGGCGAGGGCTACGAGCAGTACTTC
abundance: few; j_gene: TRBJ1-1; d_gene: TRBD1; v_gene: TRBV5-1; CDR3aa: CASSLAGQGKAFF; CDR3nt: TGCGCCAGCAGCTTAGCTGGACAGGGGAAAGCTTTCTTT
abundance: NA; j_gene: TRBJ1-5; d_gene: NA; v_gene: TRBV19; CDR3aa: CASSTRGGQGLQPQHF; CDR3nt: TGTGCCAGTAGTACTCGAGGGGGGCAGGGGCTTCAGCCCCAGCATTTT
abundance: many; j_gene: TRBJ2-5; d_gene: TRBD2; v_gene: TRBV5-5; CDR3aa: CASSSRLAGQETQYF; CDR3nt: TGTGCCAGCAGCTCCCGACTAGCGGGTCAAGAGACCCAGTACTTC
abundance: NA; j_gene: TRBJ2-7; d_gene: NA; v_gene: TRBV6-5; CDR3aa: CAISGRDGSEQYF; CDR3nt: TGTGCCATCAGTGGGCGGGACGGCAGCGAGCAGTACTTC
abundance: many; j_gene: TRBJ2-5; d_gene: TRBD2; v_gene: TRBV5-1; CDR3aa: CASSLLGGRETQYF; CDR3nt: TGCGCCAGCAGCTTACTGGGCGGGAGAGAGACCCAGTACTTC
abundance: many; j_gene: TRBJ1-3; d_gene: NA; v_gene: TRBV18; CDR3aa: CASSPVAYSGNTIYF; CDR3nt: TGTGCCAGCTCACCAGTCGCATACTCTGGAAACACCATATATTTT
abundance: many; j_gene: TRBJ2-7; d_gene: NA; v_gene: TRBV28; CDR3aa: CASTSGVGGREQYF; CDR3nt: TGTGCCAGCACCAGCGGTGTGGGGGGTAGGGAGCAGTACTTC
abundance: NA; j_gene: TRBJ1-4; d_gene: NA; v_gene: TRBV6-1; CDR3aa: CASRGSNEKLFF; CDR3nt: TGTGCCAGCAGAGGGTCCAATGAAAAACTGTTTTTT
abundance: many; j_gene: TRBJ1-1; d_gene: NA; v_gene: TRBV29-1; CDR3aa: CSVVSPGLFAMGTEAFF; CDR3nt: TGCAGCGTTGTTTCTCCAGGGCTCTTTGCGATGGGCACTGAAGCTTTCTTT
abundance: many; j_gene: TRBJ2-7; d_gene: NA; v_gene: TRBV10-1; CDR3aa: CASSESSGVLMDEQYF; CDR3nt: TGCGCCAGCAGTGAGTCGAGTGGGGTCTTGATGGACGAGCAGTACTTC
abundance: many; j_gene: TRBJ1-1; d_gene: TRBD1; v_gene: TRBV6-5; CDR3aa: CASSHRQGTEAFF; CDR3nt: TGTGCCAGCAGTCACCGACAGGGGACTGAAGCTTTCTTT
abundance: many; j_gene: TRBJ1-2; d_gene: NA; v_gene: TRBV20-1; CDR3aa: CSAMDVYGYTF; CDR3nt: TGCAGTGCTATGGACGTCTATGGCTACACCTTC
abundance: few; j_gene: TRBJ2-3; d_gene: NA; v_gene: TRBV9; CDR3aa: CASSVRGGRDTQYF; CDR3nt: TGTGCCAGCAGCGTTAGGGGGGGGCGTGATACGCAGTATTTT
abundance: many; j_gene: TRBJ1-5; d_gene: NA; v_gene: TRBV30; CDR3aa: CAWNEQGNQPQHF; CDR3nt: TGTGCCTGGAATGAACAGGGAAATCAGCCCCAGCATTTT
abundance: NA; j_gene: TRBJ1-2; d_gene: TRBD1; v_gene: TRBV5-1; CDR3aa: CASSFRDRAYGYTF; CDR3nt: TGCGCCAGCAGCTTCCGGGACAGGGCCTATGGCTACACCTTC
abundance: few; j_gene: TRBJ2-3; d_gene: NA; v_gene: TRBV29-1; CDR3aa: CSVKGISTDTQYF; CDR3nt: TGCAGCGTGAAAGGGATCAGCACAGATACGCAGTATTTT
abundance: many; j_gene: TRBJ1-1; d_gene: NA; v_gene: TRBV5-1; CDR3aa: CASSSAKNTEAFF; CDR3nt: TGCGCCAGCAGCTCCGCTAAGAACACTGAAGCTTTCTTT
abundance: few; j_gene: TRBJ1-2; d_gene: NA; v_gene: TRBV5-5; CDR3aa: CASSLRQGAGGYTF; CDR3nt: TGTGCCAGCAGCTTGAGGCAGGGTGCGGGAGGCTACACCTTC
abundance: many; j_gene: TRBJ1-2; d_gene: TRBD1; v_gene: TRBV18; CDR3aa: CASSPLSGQGAEDGYTF; CDR3nt: TGTGCCAGCTCACCACTTTCGGGACAGGGGGCGGAAGATGGCTACACCTTC
abundance: many; j_gene: TRBJ2-6; d_gene: NA; v_gene: TRBV6-1; CDR3aa: CAASSGANVLTF; CDR3nt: TGTGCCGCTAGCTCTGGGGCCAACGTCCTGACTTTC
abundance: many; j_gene: TRBJ2-3; d_gene: TRBD2; v_gene: TRBV9; CDR3aa: CASSVALAGSADTQYF; CDR3nt: TGTGCCAGCAGCGTAGCATTAGCGGGGAGCGCAGATACGCAGTATTTT
abundance: many; j_gene: TRBJ2-1; d_gene: TRBD2; v_gene: TRBV2; CDR3aa: CASSPRTSGGAIPYNEQFF; CDR3nt: TGTGCCAGCAGCCCCAGGACTAGCGGGGGGGCCATTCCGTACAATGAGCAGTTCTTC
abundance: NA; j_gene: TRBJ1-2; d_gene: NA; v_gene: TRBV14; CDR3aa: CASSQVLVYGYTF; CDR3nt: TGTGCCAGCAGCCAAGTCCTGGTTTATGGCTACACCTTC
abundance: many; j_gene: TRBJ2-1; d_gene: TRBD1; v_gene: TRBV27; CDR3aa: CASSYPGQQNEQFF; CDR3nt: TGTGCCAGCAGTTATCCGGGACAGCAAAATGAGCAGTTCTTC
abundance: NA; j_gene: TRBJ1-2; d_gene: TRBD1; v_gene: TRBV10-3; CDR3aa: CAISPGQGNGYTF; CDR3nt: TGTGCCATCAGCCCGGGACAGGGAAATGGCTACACCTTC
abundance: many; j_gene: TRBJ2-5; d_gene: NA; v_gene: TRBV10-3; CDR3aa: CAISVDQAETQYF; CDR3nt: TGTGCCATCAGCGTGGATCAAGCGGAGACCCAGTACTTC
abundance: many; j_gene: TRBJ1-2; d_gene: NA; v_gene: TRBV20-1; CDR3aa: CSARVGGVGYTF; CDR3nt: TGCAGTGCTAGAGTGGGGGGCGTTGGCTACACCTTC
abundance: many; j_gene: TRBJ2-7; d_gene: TRBD1; v_gene: TRBV29-1; CDR3aa: CSAGTGPLSYEQYF; CDR3nt: TGCAGCGCCGGGACAGGACCCCTCTCCTACGAGCAGTACTTC
abundance: many; j_gene: TRBJ2-6; d_gene: TRBD2; v_gene: TRBV24-1; CDR3aa: CATSGGGTGANVLTF; CDR3nt: TGTGCCACCAGTGGGGGGGGTACGGGGGCCAACGTCCTGACTTTC
abundance: NA; j_gene: TRBJ2-3; d_gene: NA; v_gene: TRBV7-2; CDR3aa: CVSTIRGPTDTQYF; CDR3nt: TGTGTCAGCACAATCCGGGGTCCCACAGATACGCAGTATTTT
abundance: NA; j_gene: TRBJ2-7; d_gene: TRBD1; v_gene: TRBV24-1; CDR3aa: CASSDAGQGYEQYF; CDR3nt: TGTGCCAGCAGTGATGCGGGACAGGGATATGAACAGTACTTC
abundance: many; j_gene: TRBJ1-1; d_gene: NA; v_gene: TRBV7-3; CDR3aa: CASSYTPGDTEAFF; CDR3nt: TGTGCCAGCAGCTACACCCCAGGGGACACTGAAGCTTTCTTT